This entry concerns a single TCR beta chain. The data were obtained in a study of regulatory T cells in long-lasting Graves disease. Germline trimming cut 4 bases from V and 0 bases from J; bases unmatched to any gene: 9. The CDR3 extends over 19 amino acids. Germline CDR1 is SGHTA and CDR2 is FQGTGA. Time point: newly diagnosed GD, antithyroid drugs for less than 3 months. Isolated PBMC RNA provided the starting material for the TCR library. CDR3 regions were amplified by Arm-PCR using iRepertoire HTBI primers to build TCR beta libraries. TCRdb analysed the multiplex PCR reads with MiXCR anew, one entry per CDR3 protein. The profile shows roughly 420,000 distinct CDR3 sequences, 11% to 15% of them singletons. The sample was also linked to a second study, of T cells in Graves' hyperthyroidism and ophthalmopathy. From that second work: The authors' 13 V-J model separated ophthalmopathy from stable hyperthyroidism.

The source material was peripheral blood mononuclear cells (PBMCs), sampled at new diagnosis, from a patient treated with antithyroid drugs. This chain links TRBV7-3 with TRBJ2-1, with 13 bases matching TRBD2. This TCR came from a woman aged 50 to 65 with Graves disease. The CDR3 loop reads CASSSSTSGRPSSYNEQFF. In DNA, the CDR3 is TGTGCCAGCAGCTCGTCGACTAGCGGGAGGCCTAGCTCCTACAATGAGCAGTTCTTC.